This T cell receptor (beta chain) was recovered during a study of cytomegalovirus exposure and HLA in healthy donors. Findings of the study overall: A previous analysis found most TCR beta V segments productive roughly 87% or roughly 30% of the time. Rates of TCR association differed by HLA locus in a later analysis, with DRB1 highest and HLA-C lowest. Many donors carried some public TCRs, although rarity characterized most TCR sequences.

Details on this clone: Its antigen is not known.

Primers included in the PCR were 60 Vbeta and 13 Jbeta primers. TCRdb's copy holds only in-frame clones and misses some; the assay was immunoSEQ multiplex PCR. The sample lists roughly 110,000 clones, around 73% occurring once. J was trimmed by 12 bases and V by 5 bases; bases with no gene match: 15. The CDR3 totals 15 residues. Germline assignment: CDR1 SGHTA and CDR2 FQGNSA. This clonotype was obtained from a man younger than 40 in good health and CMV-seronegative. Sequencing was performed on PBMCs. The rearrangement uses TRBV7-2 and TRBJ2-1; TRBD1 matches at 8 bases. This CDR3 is CASSPGTGVLMGQFF. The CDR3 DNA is TGTGCCAGCAGCCCTGGGACAGGCGTTCTCATGGGGCAGTTCTTC.